Shown below are 2 T cell receptor beta chains from a single sample sequenced in a study of control samples from healthy donors and cancer patients. Profiling relied on immunoSEQ multiplex PCR, and the TCRdb table lists in-frame clones only, not all of them. The repertoire has some 130,000 clones, roughly 92% of them found once; the top ten carry over 9%. What was sequenced was blood. Receptor source: a man in his thirties or forties in good health.

This sequence joins TRBV28 and TRBJ1-3, with D possibly matching TRBD1 (6 bases). CDR1 and CDR2 (germline): MDHEN, SYDVKM. The germline V and J ends were trimmed by 3 bases and 0 bases, with 21 bases remaining between them. The CDR3 is made up of 19 amino acids. CDR3 DNA sequence: TGTGCCAGCAGTTTTTGGGTCAGGGTGGACAGCGGCTCTGGAAACACCATATATTTT. Its protein is CASSFWVRVDSGSGNTIYF.

This chain joins TRBV12-3 or TRBV12-4 and TRBJ1-6; D gene unclear. Between the trimmed V and J ends, which lost 2 bases and 14 bases, there was a span of 10 bases. The CDR3 runs 12 residues. The DNA of the CDR3 is TGTGCCAGCAGTTTAAGGGAAGAGACCCTCCACTTT. Its translation is CASSLREETLHF.